The 3 T cell receptor beta chains given below trace back to one sample, sequenced in a study of early T cells in non-severe SARS-CoV-2 infection. TCRdb itself ran the 5' RACE reads through MiXCR, one entry per CDR3 protein. The profile shows 52,000 or so distinct CDR3 sequences, around 12% of them singletons. The material sequenced was whole blood. The receptors stem from an adult who was a healthcare worker with PCR-confirmed SARS-CoV-2 infection or an uninfected control (not recorded which).

This clonotype was detected only a few times. The chain carries TRBV3-2 and TRBJ2-7; the D call of TRBD1 is as the table states it, not checked on the DNA. TRBV3-2 is assigned pseudogene status. This CDR3 comprises 14 residues. CDR3 region: CASSRTGQLYEQYF. The DNA of the CDR3 is TGTGCCAGCAGCCGAACGGGACAGCTCTACGAGCAGTACTTC.

The chain carries TRBV30 and TRBJ1-1; D is possibly TRBD1 (5 bases). V shed 0 bases and J shed 2 bases, with 10 bases lying between them. The CDR3 consists of 14 residues. CDR1 and CDR2 from the germline V gene are GTSNPN and SVGIG (reference sequence). Here the CDR3 DNA reads TGTGCCTGGAGTGTTTGGGGGAATAACACTGAAGCTTTCTTT. Translated, it gives CAWSVWGNNTEAFF.

This clonotype was seen at least ten times. J is TRBJ1-2 and V is TRBV7-9, with D possibly matching TRBD1 (5 bases). The V and J ends lost 3 bases and 8 bases respectively, with 19 bases between them. CDR1 is SEHNR and CDR2 is FQNEAQ in the germline V gene (reference sequence). The CDR3 is 15 residues long. The CDR3 loop reads CASSLGMGDSYGYTF. DNA of the CDR3: TGTGCCAGCAGCTTGGGGATGGGGGACTCCTACGGCTACACCTTC.